This T cell receptor beta chain was sequenced for a study of control samples from healthy donors and cancer patients. Measured with immunoSEQ multiplex PCR; TCRdb has only the in-frame clones, and not every one. The data contain 150,000 to 200,000 clones, roughly 92% of them singletons. This CDR3 contains 14 residues. V lost 6 bases and J 1 base, leaving 12 bases between the germline ends. CDR1 is MDHEN, CDR2 SYDVKM, per germline. The sample holds one count of this clone. This clonotype originated in a young woman in good health. The V call is TRBV28, the J call TRBJ2-5, with D maybe TRBD2 (5 bases). Sequencing input: blood. The CDR3 protein is CASSGSSSQETQYF. CDR3 DNA: TGTGCCAGCAGCGGTTCTAGCAGCCAAGAGACCCAGTACTTC.